The entry that follows covers one T cell receptor (beta chain) sequence. What it binds is unknown. Trimming removed 10 bases from V and 2 bases from J, with 27 bases in between. Per the germline V gene, CDR1 is SEHNR and CDR2 is FQNEAQ (reference sequence). The CDR3 contains 18 residues. The authors amplified TCR beta CDR3 regions, and they did so from RNA transcripts for repertoire sequencing. First-round RT-PCR used HTBI primers; second-round multiplex PCR followed. TCRdb re-called the multiplex PCR reads with MiXCR, one entry per CDR3 protein. The profile shows some 1.1 million distinct CDR3 sequences, about 35% of them singletons. This sample was taken from a study of Graves' ophthalmopathy and Graves' hyperthyroidism. The study, taken as a whole, reports: Prediction of ophthalmopathy progression reached around 70% sensitivity and about 72% specificity.

Hyperthyroidism patients had new diagnoses, durations under 2 months, and ages of 18 to 65. Diagnosis relied on clinical symptoms, serum thyroxine, TRAb, thyroid ultrasound and orbital computed tomography. The J gene is TRBJ1-5, the V gene TRBV7-9; D is perhaps TRBD1 (5 bases). Material for sequencing was peripheral blood or thyroid tissue (not recorded which). The receptor's source is an adult man with Graves' hyperthyroidism. The CDR3: CATTQNPSSGRGNQPQHF. CDR3 coding DNA: TGTGCCACAACCCAAAACCCCTCGTCAGGGAGGGGCAATCAGCCCCAGCATTTT. Based on the CDR3 plus reference TRBV7-9 and TRBJ1-5, the full variable domain is DTGVSQNPRHKITKRGQNVTFRCDPISEHNRLYWYRQTLGQGPEFLTYFQNEAQLEKSRLLSDRFSAERPKGSFSTLEIQRTEQGDSAMYLCATTQNPSSGRGNQPQHFGDGTRLSIL.